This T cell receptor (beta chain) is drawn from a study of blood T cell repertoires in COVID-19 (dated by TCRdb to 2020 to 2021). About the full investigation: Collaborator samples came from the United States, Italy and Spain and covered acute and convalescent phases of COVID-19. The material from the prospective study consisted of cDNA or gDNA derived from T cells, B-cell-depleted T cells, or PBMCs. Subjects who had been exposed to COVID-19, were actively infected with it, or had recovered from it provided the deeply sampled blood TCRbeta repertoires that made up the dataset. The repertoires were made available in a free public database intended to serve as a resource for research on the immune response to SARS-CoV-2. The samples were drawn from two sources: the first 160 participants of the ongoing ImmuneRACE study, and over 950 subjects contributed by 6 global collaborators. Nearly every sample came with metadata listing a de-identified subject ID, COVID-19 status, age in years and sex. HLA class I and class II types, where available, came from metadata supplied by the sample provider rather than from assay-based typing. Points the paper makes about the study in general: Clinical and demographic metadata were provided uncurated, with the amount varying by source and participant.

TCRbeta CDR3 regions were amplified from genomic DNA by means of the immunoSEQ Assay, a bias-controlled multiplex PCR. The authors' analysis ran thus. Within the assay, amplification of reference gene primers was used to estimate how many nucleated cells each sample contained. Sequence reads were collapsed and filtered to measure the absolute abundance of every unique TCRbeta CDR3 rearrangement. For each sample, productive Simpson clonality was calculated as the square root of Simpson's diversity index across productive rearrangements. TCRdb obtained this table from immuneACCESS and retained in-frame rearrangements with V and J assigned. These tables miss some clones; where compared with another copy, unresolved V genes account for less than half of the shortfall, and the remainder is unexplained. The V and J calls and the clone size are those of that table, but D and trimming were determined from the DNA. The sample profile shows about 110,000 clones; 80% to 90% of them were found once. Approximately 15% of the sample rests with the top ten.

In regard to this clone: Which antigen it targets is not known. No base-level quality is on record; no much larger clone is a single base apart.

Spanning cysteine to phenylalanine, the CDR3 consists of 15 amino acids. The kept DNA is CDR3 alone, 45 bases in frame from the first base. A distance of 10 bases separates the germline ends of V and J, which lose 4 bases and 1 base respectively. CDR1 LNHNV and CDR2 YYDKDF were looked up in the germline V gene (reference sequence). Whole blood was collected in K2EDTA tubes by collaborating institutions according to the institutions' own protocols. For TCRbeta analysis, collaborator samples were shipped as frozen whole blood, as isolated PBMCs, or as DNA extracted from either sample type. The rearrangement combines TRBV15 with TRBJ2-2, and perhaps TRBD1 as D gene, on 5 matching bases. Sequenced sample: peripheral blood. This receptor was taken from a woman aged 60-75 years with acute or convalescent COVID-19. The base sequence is TGTGCCACCAGCAACCAGCAGGGGAACACCGGGGAGCTGTTTTTT. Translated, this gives CATSNQQGNTGELFF. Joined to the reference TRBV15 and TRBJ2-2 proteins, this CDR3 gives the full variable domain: DAMVIQNPRYQVTQFGKPVTLSCSQTLNHNVMYWYQQKSSQAPKLLFHYYDKDFNNEADTPDNFQSRRPNTSFCFLDIRSPGLGDTAMYLCATSNQQGNTGELFFGEGSRLTVL.